This T cell receptor (beta chain) was captured by sequencing in a study of T cell responses to AZD1222 COVID-19 vaccine. Study-wide results and caveats: Among AZD1222 vaccinees, only 5 to 7 were seropositive at baseline. A mostly white British donor set with more females was recruited, and clonal diversity was possibly underestimated. Targets within unmutated variant regions were reportedly found for nearly half of spike-specific TCRs. In all cases, repertoires were sampled only after the peak T cell response.

The repertoire was sequenced with immunoSEQ multiplex PCR; TCRdb's copy has only in-frame clones and lacks some. Seen in this sample are over 130,000 clones; the ten most common clones hold over 2%. A word on this clone: Its antigen is as yet unknown.

CDR3 length: 15 amino acids. Germline V gene lookup returns CDR1 MDHEN and CDR2 SYDVKM. V was cut by 2 bases and J by 6 bases, with 16 bases left in between. The sequence came from an adult in good health. The rearrangement uses TRBV28 and TRBJ1-2; no firm D call. Sequencing used peripheral blood. The CDR3, as DNA: TGTGCCAGCAGTTTAAGGCTGGTGGCCCCGCATGGCTACACCTTC. Amino acids: CASSLRLVAPHGYTF.